This is a list of T cell receptor beta chains from one sample in a study of blood T cells in healthy people across ages. TCRdb used MiXCR to reprocess the 5' RACE reads, holding one entry per CDR3 protein. The table has about 2 million distinct CDR3 sequences, approximately 50% seen once. Sequenced: blood. These receptors were taken from a woman in her 40s in good health. CDR3s include the opening cysteine and the closing phenylalanine or tryptophan. Each record gives: V gene, clone size, D gene, J gene, CDR3 DNA, CDR3 protein. A D gene is named only where the DNA matches it firmly. Only some rows state a clone size, as once, few, many or a class for expanded clones.

V: TRBV5-1; size: NA; D: TRBD2; J: TRBJ2-7; DNA: TGCGCCAGCCGGGACAGCACAAAGCGGGGGGGAGGATACGAGCAGTACTTC; CDR3: CASRDSTKRGGGYEQYF
V: TRBV14; size: NA; D: NA; J: TRBJ2-3; DNA: TGTGCCAGCAGCCTACTTCTTACGCAGTATTTT; CDR3: CASSLLLTQYF
V: TRBV6-1; size: NA; D: NA; J: TRBJ1-2; DNA: TGTGCCAGCAGTGAAGGAGGGAGCGGTTATGGCTACACCTTC; CDR3: CASSEGGSGYGYTF
V: TRBV6-5; size: few; D: TRBD2; J: TRBJ2-1; DNA: TGTGCCAGCAGTTTCACAACTAGCGGGGGGGCTAGTTACAATGAGCAGTTCTTC; CDR3: CASSFTTSGGASYNEQFF
V: TRBV4-3; size: few; D: NA; J: TRBJ2-3; DNA: TGCGCCAGCAGCCACCGGACTGCCATGGGCACAGATACGCAGTATTTT; CDR3: CASSHRTAMGTDTQYF
V: TRBV7-2; size: NA; D: TRBD2; J: TRBJ2-1; DNA: TGTGCCAGCAGCCGCCCTGAACTAGCGGGGGATTCTAATGAGCAGTTCTTC; CDR3: CASSRPELAGDSNEQFF
V: TRBV10-1; size: few; D: TRBD1; J: TRBJ2-5; DNA: TGCGCCAGCAGTGACGACGGGACAGGCCAAGAGACCCAGTACTTC; CDR3: CASSDDGTGQETQYF
V: TRBV11-3; size: few; D: TRBD2; J: TRBJ2-5; DNA: TGTGCCAGCAGCTTATACGGGGGGGGGCCCCAAGAGACCCAGTACTTC; CDR3: CASSLYGGGPQETQYF
V: TRBV29-1; size: few; D: NA; J: TRBJ2-7; DNA: TGCAGCGTGGAAGGGGGGGGCCATTACGAGCAGTACTTC; CDR3: CSVEGGGHYEQYF
V: TRBV12-3/TRBV12-4; size: many; D: TRBD2; J: TRBJ2-1; DNA: TGTGCCAGCAGTTTCGCGGGGGGGCCCTACAATGAGCAGTTCTTC; CDR3: CASSFAGGPYNEQFF
V: TRBV12-3/TRBV12-4; size: few; D: TRBD2; J: TRBJ2-5; DNA: TGTGCCAGCAGTTCCTCAAGGGAGGGGAGAGAGACCCAGTACTTC; CDR3: CASSSSREGRETQYF
V: TRBV7-2; size: few; D: NA; J: TRBJ1-1; DNA: TGTGCCAGCAGTTCTTTTACTGAAGCTTTCTTT; CDR3: CASSSFTEAFF
V: TRBV7-2; size: many; D: NA; J: TRBJ2-5; DNA: TGTGCCAGCAGCTTGGGAACAGCTAGGACCCAGTACTTC; CDR3: CASSLGTARTQYF
V: TRBV25-1; size: NA; D: NA; J: TRBJ2-7; DNA: TGTGCCAGCAGGGGGTTGGTCGGTGGCGAGCAGTACTTC; CDR3: CASRGLVGGEQYF
V: TRBV7-8; size: NA; D: TRBD2; J: TRBJ2-4; DNA: TGTGCCAGCGCTTTCAGGTCCCGGGGGGAAAACATTCAGTACTTC; CDR3: CASAFRSRGENIQYF
V: TRBV4-1; size: few; D: TRBD1; J: TRBJ1-5; DNA: TGCGCCAGCAGCCAAACCGGGACAGGGACCAATCAGCCCCAGCATTTT; CDR3: CASSQTGTGTNQPQHF
V: TRBV6-5; size: NA; D: NA; J: TRBJ2-7; DNA: TGTGCCAGCAGTCTCGGCATAACCTCCTACGAGCAGTACTTC; CDR3: CASSLGITSYEQYF
V: TRBV20-1; size: NA; D: TRBD1; J: TRBJ2-3; DNA: TGCAGTGCTACCTCCGGGACAGGGATTGATAAGGCCTTCACAGATACGCAGTATTTT; CDR3: CSATSGTGIDKAFTDTQYF
V: TRBV7-9; size: few; D: TRBD2; J: TRBJ2-1; DNA: TGTGCCAGCAGCATAACTAGCGAGTACATCCACAATGAGCAGTTCTTC; CDR3: CASSITSEYIHNEQFF
V: TRBV28; size: few; D: NA; J: TRBJ1-5; DNA: TGTGCCAGCAGTTTAAAGGGTTTCAATCAGCCCCAGCATTTT; CDR3: CASSLKGFNQPQHF
V: TRBV5-1; size: NA; D: NA; J: TRBJ2-5; DNA: TGCGCCAGCAGTCCCGAGGGGAATCAAGAGACCCAGTACTTC; CDR3: CASSPEGNQETQYF
V: TRBV6-6; size: NA; D: TRBD2; J: TRBJ2-5; DNA: TGTGCCACACTACTAGCGGGGGTGGAGACCCAGTACTTC; CDR3: CATLLAGVETQYF
V: TRBV12-3/TRBV12-4; size: few; D: NA; J: TRBJ2-5; DNA: TGTGCCAGCAGTGCCCGCAGGGACCAAGAGACCCAGTACTTC; CDR3: CASSARRDQETQYF
V: TRBV28; size: NA; D: NA; J: TRBJ2-3; DNA: TGTGCCAGCAGTCAAATACGGGGGCAGGGAGATACGCAGTATTTT; CDR3: CASSQIRGQGDTQYF
V: TRBV7-6; size: NA; D: TRBD1; J: TRBJ2-3; DNA: TGTGCCAGCAGCTTAGGGACAGGGATGAGCACAGATACGCAGTATTTT; CDR3: CASSLGTGMSTDTQYF
V: TRBV5-1; size: NA; D: NA; J: TRBJ1-6; DNA: TGCGCCAGCAGCTTGGATCTAGGGGCGGGATCACCCCTCCACTTT; CDR3: CASSLDLGAGSPLHF
V: TRBV7-7; size: NA; D: NA; J: TRBJ2-5; DNA: TGTGCTAGCAGCTTAGGGGGGACCCGAGGAGAGACCCAGTACTTC; CDR3: CASSLGGTRGETQYF
V: TRBV20-1; size: NA; D: NA; J: TRBJ1-5; DNA: TGCAGTGCTAGGCCGGGGGGCCCCAATCAGCCCCAGCATTTT; CDR3: CSARPGGPNQPQHF
V: TRBV20-1; size: many; D: TRBD1; J: TRBJ2-6; DNA: TGCAGTGCCCGGACAGGGTCTGGGGCCAACGTCCTGACTTTC; CDR3: CSARTGSGANVLTF
V: TRBV5-1; size: NA; D: NA; J: TRBJ1-1; DNA: TGCGCCAGCAGCAACGGGGAGACACGGAACACTGAAGCTTTCTTT; CDR3: CASSNGETRNTEAFF
V: TRBV7-3; size: NA; D: TRBD1; J: TRBJ2-3; DNA: TGTGCCAGCAGCCCAACAGGGGTGGTCCGCACAGATACGCAGTATTTT; CDR3: CASSPTGVVRTDTQYF
V: TRBV7-2; size: few; D: TRBD2; J: TRBJ2-5; DNA: TGTGCCAGCAGCTTAAGAGGCGGACTAGAGGAAGAGACCCAGTACTTC; CDR3: CASSLRGGLEEETQYF
V: TRBV2; size: few; D: NA; J: TRBJ1-2; DNA: TGTGCCAGCAGTGAAGGGAACAGGGCCTATGGCTACACCTTC; CDR3: CASSEGNRAYGYTF
V: TRBV7-2; size: once; D: TRBD2; J: TRBJ2-5; DNA: TGTGCCAGCAGCTTAGGTGGTAGCGGGGGGCCCTCTAAGCAGTACTTC; CDR3: CASSLGGSGGPSKQYF
V: TRBV6-6; size: NA; D: NA; J: TRBJ1-5; DNA: TGTGCCAGCAGCCGAGGGGGTAAGCCCCAGCATTTT; CDR3: CASSRGGKPQHF
V: TRBV28; size: NA; D: NA; J: TRBJ2-5; DNA: TGTGCCAGCAGCATCCGGACTCCCGCGGCGACCCAGTACTTC; CDR3: CASSIRTPAATQYF
V: TRBV6-5; size: NA; D: NA; J: TRBJ1-6; DNA: TGTGCCAGCAGTTTGCAGGGAGTATCCTATAATTCACCCCTCCACTTT; CDR3: CASSLQGVSYNSPLHF
V: TRBV6-5; size: NA; D: NA; J: TRBJ2-5; DNA: TGTGCCAGCAGCCGCGCCGTAGGGGAGACCCAGTACTTC; CDR3: CASSRAVGETQYF
V: TRBV5-4; size: NA; D: NA; J: TRBJ2-1; DNA: TGTGCCAGCAGCCCGGAGTCAGGGTCCTACAATGAGCAGTTCTTC; CDR3: CASSPESGSYNEQFF
V: TRBV6-2/TRBV6-3; size: NA; D: NA; J: TRBJ1-1; DNA: TGTGCCAGCAGGGGTGGGCCCCCTGAAGCTTTCTTT; CDR3: CASRGGPPEAFF
V: TRBV12-3/TRBV12-4; size: few; D: TRBD1; J: TRBJ2-7; DNA: TGTGCCAGCAGTTTAGCGACAGGGTTCTACGAGCAGTACTTC; CDR3: CASSLATGFYEQYF
V: TRBV9; size: NA; D: TRBD1; J: TRBJ2-5; DNA: TGTGCCAGCAGCGTAGGGGGGACAGGGTTTGAAGAGACCCAGTACTTC; CDR3: CASSVGGTGFEETQYF
V: TRBV7-2; size: NA; D: NA; J: TRBJ2-5; DNA: TGTGCCAGCAGCTTAGCGCTAAGCAGTCAAGAGACCCAGTACTTC; CDR3: CASSLALSSQETQYF
V: TRBV6-6; size: NA; D: NA; J: TRBJ2-3; DNA: TGTGCCAGCAGTTACCCCGAGGGGCAGGCGACAGATACGCAGTATTTT; CDR3: CASSYPEGQATDTQYF
V: TRBV5-1; size: few; D: NA; J: TRBJ2-7; DNA: TGCGCCAGCAGCTCCAGTCTCACGGGCGAGCAGTACTTC; CDR3: CASSSSLTGEQYF
V: TRBV28; size: NA; D: TRBD1; J: TRBJ1-4; DNA: TGTGCCAGCGGATTACAGGGGGCGCTTGAAAAACTGTTTTTT; CDR3: CASGLQGALEKLFF
V: TRBV7-2; size: many; D: NA; J: TRBJ2-5; DNA: TGTGCCAGCAGTGAACCCCCCGAGACCCAGTACTTC; CDR3: CASSEPPETQYF
V: TRBV28; size: NA; D: NA; J: TRBJ1-6; DNA: TGTGCCAGCACCACCCCGGGCAGTCGCTCCTATAATTCACCCCTCCACTTT; CDR3: CASTTPGSRSYNSPLHF
V: TRBV15; size: NA; D: TRBD1; J: TRBJ1-5; DNA: TGTGCCACCAGCTGGGGACAGAGAGGTTGGGAGAATCAGCCCCAGCATTTT; CDR3: CATSWGQRGWENQPQHF
V: TRBV4-2; size: NA; D: NA; J: TRBJ1-1; DNA: TGTGCCAGCATAAGAACGAGCATGGGGAACACTGAAGCTTTCTTT; CDR3: CASIRTSMGNTEAFF
V: TRBV7-2; size: many; D: NA; J: TRBJ2-6; DNA: TGTGCCAGCAGCTTGAACTCCGGGACGGCGTTCGTCCTGACTTTC; CDR3: CASSLNSGTAFVLTF
V: TRBV6-2/TRBV6-3; size: few; D: TRBD2; J: TRBJ2-7; DNA: TGTGCCAGCAGTACAGCCGGGACTAGCGCATACGAGCAGTACTTC; CDR3: CASSTAGTSAYEQYF
V: TRBV2; size: NA; D: NA; J: TRBJ1-2; DNA: TGTGCCAGCAGACCGGAGTCTTACTATGGCTACACCTTC; CDR3: CASRPESYYGYTF
V: TRBV20-1; size: NA; D: NA; J: TRBJ2-7; DNA: TGCAGTGCTAGAGGCGCAGGGAGTTTCTACGAGCAGTACTTC; CDR3: CSARGAGSFYEQYF
V: TRBV4-3; size: NA; D: NA; J: TRBJ2-3; DNA: TGCGCCAGCAGCCAGGCAGGGCCGCGTGGAGATACGCAGTATTTT; CDR3: CASSQAGPRGDTQYF
V: TRBV6-6; size: few; D: NA; J: TRBJ2-7; DNA: TGTGCCAGCAGTCCGTGGGAGGTCTACGAGCAGTACTTC; CDR3: CASSPWEVYEQYF
V: TRBV7-2; size: NA; D: TRBD1; J: TRBJ1-2; DNA: TGTGCCAGCAGCTTAGCGCGACCGGGACAGGGAAGCTATGGCTACACCTTC; CDR3: CASSLARPGQGSYGYTF
V: TRBV7-9; size: NA; D: NA; J: TRBJ1-1; DNA: TGTGCCAGCAGCTATAGAGGGGGTGAAGCTTTCTTT; CDR3: CASSYRGGEAFF
V: TRBV5-1; size: few; D: TRBD2; J: TRBJ2-5; DNA: TGCGCCAGCAGCCTCGAACTAGCGGGGTCTGTGTTATCGACCCAGTACTTC; CDR3: CASSLELAGSVLSTQYF
V: TRBV6-1; size: NA; D: TRBD1; J: TRBJ2-5; DNA: TGTGCCAGCAGTCCCCGGACAGGGGGATTAAGAGAGACCCAGTACTTC; CDR3: CASSPRTGGLRETQYF